The 32 T cell receptor beta chains listed next were all sequenced from one sample in a study. TCRdb redid the calling of the RT-PCR reads with MiXCR, one entry per CDR3 protein. The sample has hundreds of thousands of distinct CDR3 sequences, about 14% seen once. Sequencing was performed on memory CD4+ T cells from blood. These receptors all stem from a female donor in good health, serving as a healthy control.

The V and J genes are TRBV5-1 and TRBJ2-6, with D tentatively TRBD2 (7 bases). There are 16 residues in the CDR3. Germline CDR1 reads SGHRS; CDR2 reads YFSETQ. V gave up 4 bases and J gave up 4 bases, with 15 bases separating them. The CDR3 sequence: CASSRGGGVGANVLTF. CDR3 nucleotides: TGCGCCAGCAGCCGCGGAGGGGGGGTCGGGGCCAACGTCCTGACTTTC.

This clonotype was detected only a few times. The chain employs TRBV9 and TRBJ1-2; tentative D call: TRBD1 (6 bases). Trimming took off 4 bases at V and 4 bases at J, with 17 bases between the two ends. This CDR3 has 15 amino acids. The germline CDR1 and CDR2 sequences are SGDLS and YYNGEE. This CDR3 reads CASSRDNPPFYGYTF. The DNA for the CDR3 is TGTGCCAGCAGCAGGGACAACCCCCCTTTCTATGGCTACACCTTC.

This clonotype was counted ten times or more. J is TRBJ2-6 and V is TRBV5-1, with D perhaps TRBD1 (6 bases). Germline V gene sequence: CDR1 SGHRS, CDR2 YFSETQ. The V end lost 9 bases, the J end lost 2 bases, and 15 bases lay between the germline ends. This CDR3 comprises 15 residues. The DNA of the CDR3 is TGCGCCACCAAGGACAGTTCCACTGGGGCCAACGTCCTGACTTTC. Amino acids: CATKDSSTGANVLTF.

The table lists this clonotype with a few counts. The gene calls are TRBV20-1 and TRBJ1-2; a weak D match, TRBD1 (5 bases). Germline-derived CDR1 and CDR2 are DFQATT and SNEGSKA (reference sequence). This CDR3 comprises 14 residues. Trimming cost V 4 bases and J 0 bases, with 12 bases left between them. This CDR3 is CSANSDTSNYGYTF. CDR3 in DNA: TGCAGTGCTAACTCGGACACGTCTAACTATGGCTACACCTTC.

In its sample, this clonotype was seen a few times. V is TRBV28 and J is TRBJ1-5; TRBD1 aligns across 9 bases. Per the germline V gene, CDR1 is MDHEN and CDR2 is SYDVKM. J lost 4 bases, V lost 7 bases, and 20 bases had no gene match. CDR3 size: 19 residues. CDR3 protein: CASTTLTPGQGVQNQPQHF. The DNA of the CDR3 is TGTGCCAGCACAACCCTAACACCGGGACAGGGCGTTCAAAATCAGCCCCAGCATTTT. The full variable domain, rest sourced from reference TRBV28 and TRBJ1-5, is DVKVTQSSRYLVKRTGEKVFLECVQDMDHENMFWYRQDPGLGLRLIYFSYDVKMKEKGDIPEGYSVSREKKERFSLILESASTNQTSMYLCASTTLTPGQGVQNQPQHFGDGTRLSIL.

Ten or more counts support this clonotype. J is TRBJ2-2 and V is TRBV5-1; possible D gene TRBD1, 6 bases. Germline V gene sequence: CDR1 SGHRS, CDR2 YFSETQ. The CDR3 extends over 15 amino acids. Trimming cost V 1 base and J 0 bases, with 7 bases left between them. This chain's CDR3 is CASSLKGANTGELFF. CDR3 bases: TGCGCCAGCAGCTTGAAGGGGGCGAACACCGGGGAGCTGTTTTTT. The entire variable domain, with the rest obtained from reference TRBV5-1 and TRBJ2-2, is as follows: KAGVTQTPRYLIKTRGQQVTLSCSPISGHRSVSWYQQTPGQGLQFLFEYFSETQRNKGNFPGRFSGRQFSNSRSEMNVSTLELGDSALYLCASSLKGANTGELFFGEGSRLTVL.

This sequence joins TRBV12-5 and TRBJ2-2, with 8 bases fitting TRBD1. This CDR3 is 15 amino acids long. V dropped 3 bases and J dropped 3; count of bases not matched to a gene: 3. The germline gives CDR1 LGHNT, CDR2 FRNRAP. DNA for the CDR3: TGTGCTAGTGGTTTCATACAGGGGGACACCGGGGAGCTGTTTTTT. Translating gives CASGFIQGDTGELFF.

The chain couples TRBV6-2 or TRBV6-3 to TRBJ2-7; no reliable D call. The CDR3 sequence is 15 residues long. The germline gives CDR1 MNHEY, CDR2 SVGEGT. Trimming removed 3 bases at V and 2 bases at J, with 14 bases between. CDR3: CASSYHGRSAYEQYF. CDR3 DNA sequence: TGTGCCAGCAGTTATCATGGGCGGAGCGCCTACGAGCAGTACTTC.

The chain carries TRBV4-1 and TRBJ2-3, with 10 bases matching TRBD2. The CDR3 totals 20 residues. The germline V gene encodes CDR1 MGHRA and CDR2 YSYEKL. V shed 0 bases and J 0 bases; nucleotides not matched to a gene: 12. CDR3 in amino acids: CASSQEAMLAGVISTDTQYF. The CDR3 nucleotides are TGCGCCAGCAGCCAAGAAGCGATGCTAGCGGGAGTCATCAGCACAGATACGCAGTATTTT.

In this sample, this clonotype turned up many times. The chain recombines TRBV6-5 with TRBJ1-1, with D perhaps TRBD1 (6 bases). V lost 10 bases and J lost 1, with 13 bases in between. CDR3 length equals 13 residues. CDR1 is MNHEY, CDR2 SVGAGI, per germline. The chain's CDR3 is CATKGGANTEAFF. Written as DNA, the CDR3 is TGTGCCACTAAAGGGGGGGCGAACACTGAAGCTTTCTTT.

This clonotype was detected only a few times. This chain uses TRBV12-3 or TRBV12-4 with TRBJ1-1, with a weak D call TRBD1 (5 bases). The CDR3 sequence is 14 residues long. Deletions cut 5 bases from V and 1 base from J, with 11 bases between. The CDR3, as DNA: TGTGCCAGCAGTCAGGACACTCAGAACACTGAAGCTTTCTTT. Translation gives CASSQDTQNTEAFF.

This clonotype was observed a few times. The chain joins TRBV6-1 to TRBJ2-2, with a tentative D call TRBD2 (6 bases). The CDR3 totals 14 residues. Germline loops: CDR1 MNHNS, CDR2 SASEGT. Trimming removed 7 bases from V and 1 base from J, with 10 bases in between. CDR3 region: CASTPSENTGELFF. Here the CDR3 DNA reads TGTGCCAGCACTCCTAGCGAGAACACCGGGGAGCTGTTTTTT.

This clonotype was seen ten or more times. This chain uses TRBV4-3 with TRBJ2-2; D unclear. V dropped 5 bases and J dropped 7 bases, with 8 bases sitting between them. Germline assignment: CDR1 LGHNA and CDR2 YSLEER. The CDR3 covers 12 residues. For the CDR3, the DNA is TGCGCCAGCAGCTATCTTGACGGGGAGCTGTTTTTT. Its protein product is CASSYLDGELFF.

In this sample, this clonotype turned up a few times. CDR3 DNA sequence: TGCGCCAGCAGCGAAGGACAGCACTCTGGAAACACCATATATTTT. Translation: CASSEGQHSGNTIYF. The chain has TRBV5-1 and TRBJ1-3, with TRBD1 as a possible D gene (6 bases). Germline-derived CDR1 and CDR2 are SGHRS and YFSETQ. The V end was cut by 4 bases, the J end by 0 bases, with 11 bases between. CDR3 length: 15 residues. Drawing the rest from reference TRBV5-1 and TRBJ1-3, the complete variable domain is KAGVTQTPRYLIKTRGQQVTLSCSPISGHRSVSWYQQTPGQGLQFLFEYFSETQRNKGNFPGRFSGRQFSNSRSEMNVSTLELGDSALYLCASSEGQHSGNTIYFGEGSWLTVV.

This clonotype was observed many times. The V and J genes are TRBV6-2 or TRBV6-3 and TRBJ2-5; D tentatively fits TRBD1 or TRBD2 (5 bases each). V shed 5 bases and J shed 7 bases, with 14 bases lying between them. The CDR3 sequence is 13 residues long. Germline CDR1 MNHEY, CDR2 SVGEGT. The CDR3 sequence: CASSPQTRGTQYF. DNA for the CDR3: TGTGCCAGCAGTCCACAAACTAGGGGGACCCAGTACTTC.

The chain recombines TRBV7-2 with TRBJ2-7; D may be TRBD1 (6 bases). Germline values: CDR1 SGHTA, CDR2 FQGNSA. This CDR3 has 15 amino acids. Deletions cut 8 bases from V and 2 bases from J, with 19 bases between. CDR3 protein: CASRPPGTPTYEQYF. The DNA for the CDR3 is TGTGCCAGCCGCCCCCCCGGGACACCCACCTACGAGCAGTACTTC.

This clonotype was seen more than once but under ten times. The chain joins TRBV6-6 to TRBJ2-3; 11 nucleotides align to TRBD1. Germline V CDR1 and CDR2: MNHNY, SVGAGI (reference sequence). CDR3 length equals 17 residues. V lost 6 bases and J lost 0; bases outside the gene matches: 8. CDR3 amino acids: CASSSGQGARSTDTQYF. The CDR3 DNA reads TGTGCCAGCAGCTCCGGACAGGGGGCCAGGAGCACAGATACGCAGTATTTT.

The rearrangement uses TRBV7-8 and TRBJ1-6; the match to TRBD1 covers 8 bases. With V trimmed by 2 bases and J by 13 bases, 19 bases remained unmatched. The germline CDR1 and CDR2 sequences are SGHVS and FQNEAQ. This CDR3 comprises 18 residues. CDR3 DNA sequence: TGTGCCAGCAGCTTATGGGGGATGGTGTCAGGGGGCCTTCTTCCCCTCCACTTT. This translates into CASSLWGMVSGGLLPLHF.

This clonotype was picked up many times. The chain combines TRBV7-2 with TRBJ2-1, with D maybe TRBD2 (7 bases). V lost 4 bases to trimming and J lost 14 bases, with 18 bases between them. The CDR3 runs to 13 residues. CDR1 SGHTA and CDR2 FQGNSA come from the germline V gene. The CDR3 DNA reads TGTGCCAGCAGCTCCATAGGGGGGAGGGCGGAGTTCTTC. Residues: CASSSIGGRAEFF.

The rearrangement uses TRBV7-2 and TRBJ1-2, with 9 bases aligning to TRBD1. The CDR3 is 15 amino acids. The germline V gene encodes CDR1 SGHTA and CDR2 FQGNSA. V lost 5 bases to trimming and J lost 10 bases; unmatched junction nucleotides: 14. The CDR3 sequence is CASSPRTGARNVYTF. CDR3 DNA: TGTGCCAGCAGCCCGCGGACAGGGGCCCGTAATGTCTACACCTTC.

The sample holds many counts of this clonotype. The chain has TRBV4-2 and TRBJ1-6; 9 bases line up with TRBD1. The germline V gene encodes CDR1 LGHNA and CDR2 YNFKEQ. V lost 0 bases, J lost 6 bases, and 6 bases stayed unmatched. CDR3 length: 17 residues. The CDR3 here is CASSQDVAGQGNSPLHF. CDR3 coding DNA: TGTGCCAGCAGCCAAGATGTAGCGGGACAGGGTAATTCACCCCTCCACTTT.

The chain combines TRBV7-3 with TRBJ2-7, with D perhaps TRBD1 (6 bases). Trimming stripped 8 bases from V and 0 bases from J, with 20 bases between. CDR1 is SGHTA, CDR2 FQGTGA, per germline. This CDR3 region has 16 residues. The DNA of the CDR3 is TGTGCCAGCTCACCACAGGGCCTGAGGAGCTCCTACGAGCAGTACTTC. Translated, it gives CASSPQGLRSSYEQYF.

Points on this clonotype: Given a much more abundant clone one base away, this may be a read error. Here the CDR3 reads CASSSLGGRETQYF. For the CDR3, the DNA is TGTGCCAGCAGCTCATTGGGCGGGAGAGAGACCCAGTACTTC. The V gene is TRBV7-2, the J gene TRBJ2-5, with 7 bases fitting TRBD2. The CDR3 runs to 14 residues. CDR1 is SGHTA and CDR2 is FQGNSA in the germline V gene. Trimming cost V 4 bases and J 4 bases; bases outside gene matches: 6.

CDR3 loop: CASSLVGYTEAFF. CDR3 nucleotide sequence: TGTGCCAGCAGCTTGGTCGGATACACTGAAGCTTTCTTT. The gene calls are TRBV7-9 and TRBJ1-1; D remains unclear. Trimming pared 3 bases from V and 3 bases from J, leaving 8 bases between. CDR3 length: 13 residues. Germline loops: CDR1 SEHNR, CDR2 FQNEAQ (reference sequence).

This clonotype was recorded a few times. The chain uses TRBV18 and TRBJ1-2; no reliable D call. This CDR3 spans 13 amino acids. Trimming left V 3 bases short and J 8 bases short, with 13 bases between. The germline CDR1 and CDR2 sequences are KGHSH and LQKENI. In nucleotides, the CDR3 is TGTGCCAGCTCACCCGCCCAAACCGGGGGCTACACCTTC. This translates into CASSPAQTGGYTF.

This clonotype was counted many times. This chain links TRBV5-1 with TRBJ2-7, with TRBD1 matching over 7 bases. The length of the CDR3 is 14 residues. Looked up from germline, CDR1 is SGHRS and CDR2 is YFSETQ. V gave up 2 bases and J gave up 2 bases; unmatched junction bases: 4. CDR3 sequence: CASSLGQAAYEQYF. In DNA, the CDR3 is TGCGCCAGCAGCTTAGGACAGGCCGCCTACGAGCAGTACTTC.

The CDR3 is CASSSGTGHEKLFF. The CDR3 DNA reads as TGTGCCAGCAGCTCCGGGACAGGGCATGAAAAACTGTTTTTT. The V call is TRBV7-8, the J call TRBJ1-4, with 9 positions matching TRBD1. The CDR3 spans 14 residues. The J segment lost 6 bases and the V segment lost 4 bases, leaving 3 bases of the junction unmatched. The germline V gene has CDR1 SGHVS and CDR2 FQNEAQ. Complete variable domain (other parts from reference TRBV7-8 and TRBJ1-4): GAGVSQSPRYKVAKRGQDVALRCDPISGHVSLFWYQQALGQGPEFLTYFQNEAQLDKSGLPSDRFFAERPEGSVSTLKIQRTQQEDSAVYLCASSSGTGHEKLFFGSGTQLSVL.

The chain joins TRBV29-1 to TRBJ1-2; D is ambiguous. The CDR3 runs to 12 residues. The germline gives CDR1 SQVTM, CDR2 ANQGSEA. The V and J ends lost 6 bases and 4 bases respectively, with 12 bases between them. The CDR3 DNA follows: TGCAGCGTACTCATGGCCAGCTATGGCTACACCTTC. Protein product: CSVLMASYGYTF.

The chain links TRBV29-1 to TRBJ2-1; 10 nucleotides agree with TRBD2. There are 14 residues in the CDR3. V lost 5 bases to trimming and J lost 6 bases; unmatched junction nucleotides: 7. Germline V gives CDR1 SQVTM, CDR2 ANQGSEA. The CDR3 DNA sequence: TGCAGCGTTCGAGCGGGAGGGCCCTTCAATGAGCAGTTCTTC. It translates to CSVRAGGPFNEQFF.

This clonotype was counted only a few times. The chain links TRBV28 to TRBJ2-7; 8 positions agree with TRBD2. CDR3 length equals 15 residues. J lost 0 bases, V lost 9 bases, and 10 bases had no gene match. From germline, CDR1 is MDHEN and CDR2 SYDVKM. The CDR3 DNA follows: TGTGCCAGTCAGACGTCTAGCGGGCCCTCCTACGAGCAGTACTTC. This codes for CASQTSSGPSYEQYF.

This clonotype showed up many times. The chain recombines TRBV20-1 with TRBJ1-6, with 9 nucleotides matching TRBD1. The germline V gene has CDR1 DFQATT and CDR2 SNEGSKA (reference sequence). This CDR3 is 14 amino acids long. V gave up 6 bases and J gave up 5 bases; unmatched junction bases: 5. The CDR3: CSADRDRDNSPLHF. As DNA, the CDR3 is TGCAGTGCGGACCGGGACAGGGATAATTCACCCCTCCACTTT.

This clonotype showed up many times. The V and J genes are TRBV27 and TRBJ2-1, with 11 bases aligning to TRBD2. The V gene's germline CDR1 is MNHEY and CDR2 SMNVEV (reference sequence). V was clipped by 6 bases and J by 5 bases; unmatched bases: 9. The CDR3 has 16 residues. The CDR3 reads CASSPTLAGDHNEQFF. For the CDR3, the DNA is TGTGCCAGCAGCCCCACACTAGCGGGAGACCACAATGAGCAGTTCTTC.